This T cell receptor beta chain appears in the sequencing data of a study of blood T cell repertoires in COVID-19. In germline, CDR1 is MDHEN, CDR2 SYDVKM. The CDR3 sequence is 15 residues long. Trimming removed 2 bases from V and 2 bases from J, with 13 bases in between. The data were produced by immunoSEQ multiplex PCR, yet TCRdb's version contains in-frame clones alone and is incomplete. The sample lists around 140,000 clones, around 83% occurring once. This clone has a single count. The TCR comes from a man aged 25 to 40 with COVID-19, enrolled during active disease. Material: peripheral blood. J is TRBJ2-7 and V is TRBV28, with D unclear. Written as DNA, the CDR3 is TGTGCCAGCAGTTTAGGTGATCTAACCCCCTACGAGCAGTACTTC. Its translation: CASSLGDLTPYEQYF. The variable domain in full, with the rest retrieved from reference TRBV28 and TRBJ2-7, is DVKVTQSSRYLVKRTGEKVFLECVQDMDHENMFWYRQDPGLGLRLIYFSYDVKMKEKGDIPEGYSVSREKKERFSLILESASTNQTSMYLCASSLGDLTPYEQYFGPGTRLTVT.